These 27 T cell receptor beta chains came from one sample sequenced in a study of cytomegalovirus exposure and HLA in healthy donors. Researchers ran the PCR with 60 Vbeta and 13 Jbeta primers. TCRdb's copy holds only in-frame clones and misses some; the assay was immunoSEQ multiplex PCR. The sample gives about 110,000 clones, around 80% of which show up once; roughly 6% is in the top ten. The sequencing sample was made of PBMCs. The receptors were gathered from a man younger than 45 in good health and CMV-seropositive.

CDR3 sequence: CASRNQGYTYEQYF. The CDR3 bases are TGTGCCAGCAGGAACCAGGGGTATACCTACGAGCAGTACTTC. V usage is TRBV27 and J usage is TRBJ2-7; possibly TRBD1 for D (6 bases). The CDR3 contains 14 residues. The V gene's germline CDR1 is MNHEY and CDR2 SMNVEV (reference sequence). V gave up 6 bases and J gave up 2 bases, with 14 bases separating them.

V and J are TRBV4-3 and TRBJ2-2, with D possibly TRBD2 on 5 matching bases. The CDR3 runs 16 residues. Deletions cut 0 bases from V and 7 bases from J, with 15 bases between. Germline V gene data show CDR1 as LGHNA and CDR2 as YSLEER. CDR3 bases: TGCGCCAGCAGCCAAGATGGGCCTAGCATTGGCGGGGAGCTGTTTTTT. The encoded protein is CASSQDGPSIGGELFF.

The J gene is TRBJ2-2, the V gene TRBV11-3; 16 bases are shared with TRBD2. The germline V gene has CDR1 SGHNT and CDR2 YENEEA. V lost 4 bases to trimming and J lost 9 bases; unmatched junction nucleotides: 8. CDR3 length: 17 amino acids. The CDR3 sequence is CASSSGLAGGLARELFF. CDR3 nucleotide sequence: TGTGCCAGCAGCTCGGGACTAGCGGGGGGGCTTGCCCGGGAGCTGTTTTTT.

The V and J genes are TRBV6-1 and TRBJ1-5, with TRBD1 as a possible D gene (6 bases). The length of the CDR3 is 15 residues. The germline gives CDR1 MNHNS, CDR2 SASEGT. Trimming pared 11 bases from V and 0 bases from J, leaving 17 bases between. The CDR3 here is CASEGQLYSNQPQHF. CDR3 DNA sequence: TGTGCCTCCGAAGGACAGCTTTATAGCAATCAGCCCCAGCATTTT.

The CDR3 region has the DNA TGTGCCACCAGCAGCCTAGCGGGGGGAGATACGCAGTATTTT. Its translation is CATSSLAGGDTQYF. This rearrangement joins TRBV15 to TRBJ2-3, with 11 bases lining up with TRBD2. Looked up from germline, CDR1 is LNHNV and CDR2 is YYDKDF (reference sequence). The trim removed 3 bases at V and 5 bases at J, leaving 1 base unmatched. The CDR3 contains 14 residues.

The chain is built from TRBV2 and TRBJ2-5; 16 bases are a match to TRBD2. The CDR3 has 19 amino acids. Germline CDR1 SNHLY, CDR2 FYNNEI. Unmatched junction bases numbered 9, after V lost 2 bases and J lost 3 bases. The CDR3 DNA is TGTGCCAGCAGTGAATTGGGACTAGCGGGGGGGCCCGAGAAAGAGACCCAGTACTTC. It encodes CASSELGLAGGPEKETQYF.

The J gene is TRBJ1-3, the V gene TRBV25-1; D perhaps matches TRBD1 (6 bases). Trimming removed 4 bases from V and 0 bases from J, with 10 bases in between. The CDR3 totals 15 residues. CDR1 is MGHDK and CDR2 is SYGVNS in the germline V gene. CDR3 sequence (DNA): TGTGCCAGCAGTGGGCGACAGGTCTCTGGAAACACCATATATTTT. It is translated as CASSGRQVSGNTIYF.

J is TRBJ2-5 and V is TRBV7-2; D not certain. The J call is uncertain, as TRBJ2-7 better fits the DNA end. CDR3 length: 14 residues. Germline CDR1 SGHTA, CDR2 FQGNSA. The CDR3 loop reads CASSLIVNSYEQYF. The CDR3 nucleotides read TGTGCCAGCAGCTTAATAGTCAATTCCTACGAGCAGTACTTC.

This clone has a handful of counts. This CDR3 reads CASSLPFPNYGYTF. The DNA for the CDR3 is TGTGCCAGCAGCTTGCCGTTCCCCAACTATGGCTACACCTTC. The gene calls are TRBV5-6 and TRBJ1-2; D is ambiguous. Trimming left V 1 base short and J 2 bases short, with 9 bases between. There are 14 residues in the CDR3. Germline V gives CDR1 SGHDT, CDR2 YYEEEE.

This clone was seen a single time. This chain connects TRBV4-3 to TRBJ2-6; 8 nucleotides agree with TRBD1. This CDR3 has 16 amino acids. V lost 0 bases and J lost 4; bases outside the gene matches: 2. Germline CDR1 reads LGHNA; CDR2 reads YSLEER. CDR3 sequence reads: CASSQDRGHGANVLTF. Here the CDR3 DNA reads TGCGCCAGCAGCCAAGACAGGGGGCACGGGGCCAACGTCCTGACTTTC.

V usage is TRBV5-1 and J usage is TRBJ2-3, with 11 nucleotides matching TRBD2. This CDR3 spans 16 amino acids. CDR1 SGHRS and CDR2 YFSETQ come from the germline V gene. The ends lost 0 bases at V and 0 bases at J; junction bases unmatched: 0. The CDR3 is CASSLGLAGSTDTQYF. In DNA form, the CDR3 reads TGCGCCAGCAGCTTGGGACTAGCGGGGAGCACAGATACGCAGTATTTT. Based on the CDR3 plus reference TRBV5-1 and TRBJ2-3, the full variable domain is KAGVTQTPRYLIKTRGQQVTLSCSPISGHRSVSWYQQTPGQGLQFLFEYFSETQRNKGNFPGRFSGRQFSNSRSEMNVSTLELGDSALYLCASSLGLAGSTDTQYFGPGTRLTVL.

The DNA for the CDR3 is TGTGCCAGCAGTTTTAGGGGAAATTCAGAACTGTTTTTT. Amino acid sequence: CASSFRGNSELFF. The chain is built from TRBV27 and TRBJ1-4; D might be TRBD1 (5 bases). Germline CDR1 MNHEY, CDR2 SMNVEV (reference sequence). The CDR3 extends over 13 amino acids. V was pared by 3 bases and J by 12 bases, with 14 bases between.

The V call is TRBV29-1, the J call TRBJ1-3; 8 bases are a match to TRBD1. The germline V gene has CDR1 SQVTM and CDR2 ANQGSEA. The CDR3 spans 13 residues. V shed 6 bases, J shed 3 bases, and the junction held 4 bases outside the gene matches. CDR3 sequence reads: CSVYGQGGNTIYF. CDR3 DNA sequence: TGCAGCGTCTATGGACAGGGTGGAAACACCATATATTTT.

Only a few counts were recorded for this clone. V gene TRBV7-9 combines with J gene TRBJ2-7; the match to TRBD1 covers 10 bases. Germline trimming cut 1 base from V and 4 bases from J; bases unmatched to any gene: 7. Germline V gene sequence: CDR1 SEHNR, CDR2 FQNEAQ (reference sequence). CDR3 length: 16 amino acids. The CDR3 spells CASSLGGDRGSYEQYF. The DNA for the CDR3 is TGTGCCAGCAGCTTAGGAGGGGACAGGGGTAGTTACGAGCAGTACTTC.

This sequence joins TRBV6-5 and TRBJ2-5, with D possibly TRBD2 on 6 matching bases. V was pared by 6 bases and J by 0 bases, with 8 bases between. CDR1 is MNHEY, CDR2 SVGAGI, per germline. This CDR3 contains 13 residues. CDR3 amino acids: CASSGGYQETQYF. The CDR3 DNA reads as TGTGCCAGCAGCGGAGGGTACCAAGAGACCCAGTACTTC.

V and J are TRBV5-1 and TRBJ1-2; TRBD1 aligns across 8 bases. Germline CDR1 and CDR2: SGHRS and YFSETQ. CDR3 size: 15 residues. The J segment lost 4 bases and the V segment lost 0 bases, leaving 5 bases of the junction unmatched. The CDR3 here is CASSLGTGRSYGYTF. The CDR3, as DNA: TGCGCCAGCAGCTTGGGGACAGGGAGATCCTATGGCTACACCTTC.

CDR3 amino acids: CAWSVTGRAFF. The CDR3 DNA is TGTGCCTGGAGTGTGACAGGGAGAGCTTTCTTT. The chain links TRBV30 to TRBJ1-1; 7 bases are shared with TRBD1. This CDR3 contains 11 residues. Germline CDR1 is GTSNPN and CDR2 is SVGIG (reference sequence). Germline trimming cut 0 bases from V and 10 bases from J; bases unmatched to any gene: 2.

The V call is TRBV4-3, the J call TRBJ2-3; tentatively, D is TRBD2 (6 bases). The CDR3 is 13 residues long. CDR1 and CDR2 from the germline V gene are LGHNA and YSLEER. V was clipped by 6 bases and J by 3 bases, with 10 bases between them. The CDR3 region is CASSAAGTDTQYF. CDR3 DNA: TGCGCCAGCAGTGCCGCGGGGACAGATACGCAGTATTTT.

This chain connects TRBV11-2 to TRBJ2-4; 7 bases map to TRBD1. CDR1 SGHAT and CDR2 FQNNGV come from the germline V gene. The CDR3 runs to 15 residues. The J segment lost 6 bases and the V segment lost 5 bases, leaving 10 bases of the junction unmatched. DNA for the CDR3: TGTGCCAGCAGCCGGACCGGGACAGAGAGAAACATTCAGTACTTC. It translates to CASSRTGTERNIQYF.

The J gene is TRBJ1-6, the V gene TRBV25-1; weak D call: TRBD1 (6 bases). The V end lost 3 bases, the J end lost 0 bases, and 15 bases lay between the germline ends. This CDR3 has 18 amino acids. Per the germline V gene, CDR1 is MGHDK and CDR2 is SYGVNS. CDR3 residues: CASSDPRQGSSYNSPLHF. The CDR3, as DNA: TGTGCCAGCAGTGACCCTCGGCAGGGGAGCTCCTATAATTCACCCCTCCACTTT.

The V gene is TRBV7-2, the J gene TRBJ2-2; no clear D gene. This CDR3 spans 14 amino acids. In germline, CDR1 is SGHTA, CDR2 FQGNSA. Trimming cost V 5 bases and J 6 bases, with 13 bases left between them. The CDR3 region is CASSAKRSAGELFF. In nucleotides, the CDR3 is TGTGCCAGCAGCGCAAAGAGGTCAGCCGGGGAGCTGTTTTTT.

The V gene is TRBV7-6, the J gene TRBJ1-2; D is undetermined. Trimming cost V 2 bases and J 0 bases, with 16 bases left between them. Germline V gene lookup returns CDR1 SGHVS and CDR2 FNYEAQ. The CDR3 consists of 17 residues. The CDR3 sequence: CASSLLGGLGTNYGYTF. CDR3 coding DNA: TGTGCCAGCAGCTTATTGGGCGGGCTAGGGACTAACTATGGCTACACCTTC.

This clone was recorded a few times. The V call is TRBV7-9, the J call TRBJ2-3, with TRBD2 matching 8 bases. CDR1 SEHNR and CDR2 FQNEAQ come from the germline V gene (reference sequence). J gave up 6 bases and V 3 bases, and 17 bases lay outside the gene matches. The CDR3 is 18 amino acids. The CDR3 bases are TGTGCCAGCAGCTTGGGATCCCTCGGGGGGGCGGGGACGGATACGCAGTATTTT. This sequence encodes CASSLGSLGGAGTDTQYF. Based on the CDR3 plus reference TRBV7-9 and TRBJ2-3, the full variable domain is DTGVSQNPRHKITKRGQNVTFRCDPISEHNRLYWYRQTLGQGPEFLTYFQNEAQLEKSRLLSDRFSAERPKGSFSTLEIQRTEQGDSAMYLCASSLGSLGGAGTDTQYFGPGTRLTVL.

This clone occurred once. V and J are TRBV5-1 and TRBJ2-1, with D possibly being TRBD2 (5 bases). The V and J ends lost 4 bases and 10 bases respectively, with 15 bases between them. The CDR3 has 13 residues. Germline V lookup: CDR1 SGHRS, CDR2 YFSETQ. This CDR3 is CASSPTDFYEQFF. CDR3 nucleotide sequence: TGCGCCAGCAGCCCCACGGACTTTTACGAGCAGTTCTTC. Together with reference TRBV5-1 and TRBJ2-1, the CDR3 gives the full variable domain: KAGVTQTPRYLIKTRGQQVTLSCSPISGHRSVSWYQQTPGQGLQFLFEYFSETQRNKGNFPGRFSGRQFSNSRSEMNVSTLELGDSALYLCASSPTDFYEQFFGPGTRLTVL.

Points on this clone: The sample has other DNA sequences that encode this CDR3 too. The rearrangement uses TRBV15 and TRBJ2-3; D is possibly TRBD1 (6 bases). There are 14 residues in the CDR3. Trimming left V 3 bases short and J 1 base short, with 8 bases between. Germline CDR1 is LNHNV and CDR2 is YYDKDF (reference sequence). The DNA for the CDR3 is TGTGCCACCAGCAGGGACAGACGCACAGATACGCAGTATTTT. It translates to CATSRDRRTDTQYF.

CDR3: CASRAPWRGPSGELFF. In DNA, the CDR3 is TGTGCCAGCAGAGCCCCTTGGAGGGGGCCTTCCGGGGAGCTGTTTTTT. This chain links TRBV7-2 with TRBJ2-2, with a possible D match to TRBD1 (7 bases). Germline-derived CDR1 and CDR2 are SGHTA and FQGNSA. Between the trimmed V and J ends, which lost 6 bases and 6 bases, there was a span of 20 bases. This CDR3 is built from 16 residues.

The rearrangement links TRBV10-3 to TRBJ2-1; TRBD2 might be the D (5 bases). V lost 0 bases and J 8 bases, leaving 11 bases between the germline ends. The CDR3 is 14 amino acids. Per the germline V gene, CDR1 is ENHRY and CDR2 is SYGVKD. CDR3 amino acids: CAISESRTFDEQFF. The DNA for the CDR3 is TGTGCCATCAGTGAGTCGAGGACTTTCGATGAGCAGTTCTTC.